Following are 27 T cell receptor beta chains from one sample sequenced in a study of cytomegalovirus exposure and HLA in healthy donors. This PCR relied on a set of 60 Vbeta primers and 13 Jbeta primers. Profiled with immunoSEQ multiplex PCR; TCRdb holds only in-frame clones, not every one. This sample has some 190,000 clones; around 78% occur once, and the top ten carry 12% to 15%. The material sequenced was PBMCs. These receptors all come from a young woman in good health and CMV-seropositive.

The rearrangement joins TRBV27 to TRBJ2-3, with D possibly matching TRBD2 (6 bases). Per the germline V gene, CDR1 is MNHEY and CDR2 is SMNVEV (reference sequence). V lost 6 bases and J 5 bases, leaving 12 bases between the germline ends. This CDR3 contains 13 residues. CDR3 residues: CASSPRRGDTQYF. CDR3 DNA: TGTGCCAGCAGCCCCCGGAGGGGAGATACGCAGTATTTT.

The rearrangement uses TRBV30 and TRBJ1-2; D call uncertain. The germline gives CDR1 GTSNPN, CDR2 SVGIG (reference sequence). V lost 6 bases and J lost 5, with 7 bases in between. The CDR3 is 10 residues long. The CDR3 spells CACRLYGYTF. The CDR3 DNA reads TGTGCCTGCAGACTTTATGGCTACACCTTC.

This clone was observed once. This sequence joins TRBV2 and TRBJ1-5; unclear D gene. The CDR3 consists of 15 residues. Germline assignment: CDR1 SNHLY and CDR2 FYNNEI. The V gene lost 4 bases and the J gene lost 6 bases, with 16 bases spanning the gap. CDR3: CASSAPSRRAQPQHF. CDR3 bases: TGTGCCAGCAGTGCTCCCTCGCGTAGAGCTCAGCCCCAGCATTTT. Combining the CDR3 with reference TRBV2 and TRBJ1-5 gives the whole variable domain EPEVTQTPSHQVTQMGQEVILRCVPISNHLYFYWYRQILGQKVEFLVSFYNNEISEKSEIFDDQFSVERPDGSNFTLKIRSTKLEDSAMYFCASSAPSRRAQPQHFGDGTRLSIL.

The rearrangement joins TRBV2 to TRBJ2-3; D is unresolved. The CDR3 is 11 residues long. CDR1 SNHLY and CDR2 FYNNEI come from the germline V gene. V lost 5 bases, J lost 3 bases, and 3 bases lay in between. The CDR3 here is CASSLTDTQYF. The CDR3 DNA reads TGTGCCAGCAGTCTTACAGATACGCAGTATTTT.

The chain combines TRBV12-5 with TRBJ2-4, with D possibly matching TRBD1 (6 bases). The V end lost 6 bases, the J end lost 8 bases, and 17 bases lay between the germline ends. The CDR3 runs to 14 residues. Germline values: CDR1 LGHNT, CDR2 FRNRAP. The CDR3 protein is CASGAGAPVDIQYF. The CDR3 nucleotides read TGTGCTAGTGGCGCAGGGGCCCCAGTGGACATTCAGTACTTC.

The chain carries TRBV6-1 and TRBJ2-3, with D perhaps matching TRBD1 (5 bases). Trimming pared 1 base from V and 3 bases from J, leaving 11 bases between. The length of the CDR3 is 15 residues. Germline loops: CDR1 MNHNS, CDR2 SASEGT. Here the CDR3 DNA reads TGTGCCAGCAGTGAAGTTCCAGGGTCAACAGATACGCAGTATTTT. It translates to CASSEVPGSTDTQYF.

The chain uses TRBV6-1 and TRBJ1-6; D unresolved. Trimming removed 8 bases from V and 0 bases from J, with 11 bases in between. In germline, CDR1 is MNHNS, CDR2 SASEGT. CDR3 length: 15 amino acids. The DNA for the CDR3 is TGTGCCAGCTGCCATGGGAGCTCCTATAATTCACCCCTCCACTTT. This codes for CASCHGSSYNSPLHF.

The rearrangement links TRBV7-9 to TRBJ1-4; a possible D gene is TRBD1 (5 bases). The CDR3 is made up of 16 amino acids. Germline V gives CDR1 SEHNR, CDR2 FQNEAQ (reference sequence). Trimming shortened V by 0 bases and J by 7 bases, and 15 bases separated the two germline ends. The CDR3 reads CASSLAQPPGGEKLFF. The CDR3 DNA follows: TGTGCCAGCAGCTTAGCGCAGCCCCCGGGGGGTGAAAAACTGTTTTTT.

The rearrangement uses TRBV2 and TRBJ2-7; 7 nucleotides align to TRBD2. Germline CDR1 is SNHLY and CDR2 is FYNNEI. V lost 6 bases and J lost 6; bases outside the gene matches: 8. This CDR3 has 13 amino acids. The CDR3 coding sequence is TGTGCCAGCAGCTACGGGAGGCGGTTCGAGCAGTACTTC. It specifies CASSYGRRFEQYF.

The chain is built from TRBV2 and TRBJ2-7, with unresolved D. The V gene's germline CDR1 is SNHLY and CDR2 FYNNEI. CDR3 size: 13 residues. V lost 5 bases to trimming and J lost 4 bases, with 12 bases between them. CDR3 loop: CASSYELSYEQYF. The CDR3 DNA is TGTGCCAGCAGTTACGAGCTATCGTACGAGCAGTACTTC.

The chain uses TRBV29-1 and TRBJ2-3; D is perhaps TRBD2 (5 bases). Trimming left V 5 bases short and J 0 bases short, with 15 bases between. The CDR3 consists of 15 residues. Per germline, CDR1 SQVTM and CDR2 ANQGSEA. The CDR3 is CSVSRTPSSTDTQYF. The CDR3 DNA reads TGCAGCGTTTCCAGGACTCCGTCTAGCACAGATACGCAGTATTTT.

The chain combines TRBV9 with TRBJ2-5; 8 nucleotides agree with TRBD2. Trimming removed 2 bases from V and 7 bases from J; junction bases left unmatched: 4. The germline V gene encodes CDR1 SGDLS and CDR2 YYNGEE. CDR3 length equals 13 residues. The CDR3 nucleotides read TGTGCCAGCAGCGTTGGCGGGGGGAGGACCCAGTACTTC. It yields the protein CASSVGGGRTQYF. The whole variable domain, filled in from reference TRBV9 and TRBJ2-5, reads DSGVTQTPKHLITATGQRVTLRCSPRSGDLSVYWYQQSLDQGLQFLIQYYNGEERAKGNILERFSAQQFPDLHSELNLSSLELGDSALYFCASSVGGGRTQYFGPGTRLLVL.

In this sample, this clone turned up once. The CDR3 DNA reads as TGCGCCAGCAGCCAAGGGACCGGGACAGGGCTCGAGCAGTACTTC. Translated, it gives CASSQGTGTGLEQYF. This chain links TRBV4-3 with TRBJ2-7; TRBD1 aligns across 9 bases. This CDR3 region has 15 residues. Germline V gene data show CDR1 as LGHNA and CDR2 as YSLEER. V lost 1 base and J lost 6; bases outside the gene matches: 7.

V gene TRBV18 combines with J gene TRBJ2-3; no definite D call. The length of the CDR3 is 11 residues. The germline V and J ends were trimmed by 5 bases and 4 bases, with 4 bases remaining between them. CDR1 and CDR2 (germline): KGHSH, LQKENI. The CDR3 DNA reads as TGTGCCAGCTCAATCGCAGATACGCAGTATTTT. Translating it yields CASSIADTQYF.

This chain uses TRBV4-1 with TRBJ1-3; D possibly corresponds to TRBD1 (5 bases). Germline V gives CDR1 MGHRA, CDR2 YSYEKL. The CDR3 runs 15 residues. V was cut by 2 bases and J by 2 bases, with 10 bases left in between. The CDR3 here is CASSQIWGAGNTIYF. The CDR3 DNA reads as TGCGCCAGCAGCCAAATCTGGGGGGCTGGAAACACCATATATTTT.

The V call is TRBV28, the J call TRBJ2-7, with D hard to call. Trimming took 2 bases from V and 1 from J, leaving 3 bases between them. The germline gives CDR1 MDHEN, CDR2 SYDVKM. The CDR3 consists of 12 residues. The DNA of the CDR3 is TGTGCCAGCAGTTTAGAGTCCTACGAGCAGTACTTC. Residues: CASSLESYEQYF.

The rearrangement joins TRBV5-4 to TRBJ2-7, with 12 bases identical to TRBD2. The CDR3 consists of 16 residues. V was pared by 3 bases and J by 6 bases, with 10 bases of the junction left unmatched. Germline-derived CDR1 and CDR2 are SGHNT and YYREEE (reference sequence). This chain's CDR3 is CASSSPRTSGTGEQYF. The CDR3 bases are TGTGCCAGCAGCTCACCCCGGACTAGCGGGACCGGCGAGCAGTACTTC. Full variable domain (rest looked up from reference TRBV5-4 and TRBJ2-7): ETGVTQSPTHLIKTRGQQVTLRCSSQSGHNTVSWYQQALGQGPQFIFQYYREEENGRGNFPPRFSGLQFPNYSSELNVNALELDDSALYLCASSSPRTSGTGEQYFGPGTRLTVT.

This chain joins TRBV6-4 and TRBJ2-7; D perhaps matches TRBD1 (5 bases). V was cut by 5 bases and J by 5 bases, with 22 bases left in between. CDR3 length equals 16 residues. Germline V lookup: CDR1 MRHNA, CDR2 SNTAGT. CDR3 nucleotides: TGTGCCAGCAGTCCCTCAGGGTTCGAGCGCGGCCACGAGCAGTACTTC. Translated, it gives CASSPSGFERGHEQYF.

The chain links TRBV5-5 to TRBJ2-2, with TRBD1 identical over 8 bases. Looked up from germline, CDR1 is SGHKS and CDR2 is YYEKEE (reference sequence). The CDR3 contains 15 residues. Trimming cost V 4 bases and J 3 bases; bases outside gene matches: 5. CDR3 DNA sequence: TGTGCCAGCAGCCCCAGGGGGCGGGACACCGGGGAGCTGTTTTTT. It codes for CASSPRGRDTGELFF.

This chain uses TRBV11-2 with TRBJ1-2, with 10 bases that match TRBD1. Germline V lookup: CDR1 SGHAT, CDR2 FQNNGV. The CDR3 spans 15 residues. With V trimmed by 5 bases and J by 0 bases, 3 bases remained unmatched. The CDR3 DNA reads TGTGCCAGCAGCCGCGGGACAGGGGCTAACTATGGCTACACCTTC. Protein sequence: CASSRGTGANYGYTF.

This chain connects TRBV27 to TRBJ2-1, with D possibly being TRBD2 (6 bases). The CDR3 covers 14 residues. Germline-derived CDR1 and CDR2 are MNHEY and SMNVEV (reference sequence). The V gene lost 6 bases and the J gene lost 0 bases, with 9 bases spanning the gap. The CDR3 region is CASSRGSSYNEQFF. The CDR3 region has the DNA TGTGCCAGCAGCCGGGGGAGCTCCTACAATGAGCAGTTCTTC.

The rearrangement uses TRBV11-2 and TRBJ2-1; 7 bases agree with TRBD2. V lost 1 base and J lost 4; bases outside the gene matches: 13. CDR3 length equals 18 residues. Germline V CDR1 and CDR2: SGHAT, FQNNGV. DNA of the CDR3: TGTGCCAGCAGCTTAGTTTCCCCGGCTAGCGGCCTTTACAATGAGCAGTTCTTC. Amino acid sequence: CASSLVSPASGLYNEQFF.

This chain uses TRBV6-1 with TRBJ1-5; D not certain. V lost 4 bases and J 2 bases, leaving 6 bases between the germline ends. Germline values: CDR1 MNHNS, CDR2 SASEGT. This CDR3 spans 13 amino acids. The CDR3 here is CASSGHRNQPQHF. CDR3 DNA sequence: TGTGCCAGCAGTGGGCATCGCAATCAGCCCCAGCATTTT.

The rearrangement joins TRBV7-8 to TRBJ2-1; D is ambiguous. Germline V gene data show CDR1 as SGHVS and CDR2 as FQNEAQ. Trimming left V 0 bases short and J 4 bases short, with 4 bases between. CDR3 length: 13 amino acids. The CDR3 DNA is TGTGCCAGCAGCTTAGCCAGTTACAATGAGCAGTTCTTC. Protein: CASSLASYNEQFF.

The chain employs TRBV9 and TRBJ2-1, with D unresolved. CDR3 length: 13 amino acids. Per the germline V gene, CDR1 is SGDLS and CDR2 is YYNGEE. Trimming took off 0 bases at V and 8 bases at J, with 9 bases between the two ends. The CDR3 DNA is TGTGCCAGCAGCGTAGATGGTCGAGATGAGCAGTTCTTC. This encodes CASSVDGRDEQFF.

The gene calls are TRBV7-2 and TRBJ2-5; D remains unclear. Between the trimmed V and J ends, which lost 7 bases and 4 bases, there was a span of 13 bases. Germline V gene data show CDR1 as SGHTA and CDR2 as FQGNSA. This CDR3 comprises 13 residues. CDR3 amino acids: CASISRNGETQYF. The DNA for the CDR3 is TGTGCCAGCATCTCCAGGAACGGAGAGACCCAGTACTTC.

V usage is TRBV6-7 and J usage is TRBJ1-1; D might be TRBD1 (5 bases). TRBV6-7 counts as an open reading frame of uncertain function. V shed 0 bases and J shed 5 bases, with 25 bases lying between them. The CDR3 extends over 19 amino acids. CDR3 protein: CASSYSAVRVGFHGTEAFF. The DNA for the CDR3 is TGTGCCAGCAGTTACTCGGCCGTCAGGGTGGGGTTTCATGGGACTGAAGCTTTCTTT.